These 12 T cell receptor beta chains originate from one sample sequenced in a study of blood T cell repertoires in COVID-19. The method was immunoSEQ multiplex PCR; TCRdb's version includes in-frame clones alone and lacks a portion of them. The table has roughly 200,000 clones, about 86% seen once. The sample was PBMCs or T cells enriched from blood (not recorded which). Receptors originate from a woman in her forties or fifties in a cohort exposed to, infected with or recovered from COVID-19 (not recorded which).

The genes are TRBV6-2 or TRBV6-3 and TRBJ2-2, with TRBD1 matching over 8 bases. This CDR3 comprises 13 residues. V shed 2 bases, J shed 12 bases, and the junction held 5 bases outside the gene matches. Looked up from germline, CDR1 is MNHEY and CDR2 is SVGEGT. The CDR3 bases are TGTGCCAGCAGTTACATAGGACAGGGAAAGCTGTTTTTT. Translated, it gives CASSYIGQGKLFF.

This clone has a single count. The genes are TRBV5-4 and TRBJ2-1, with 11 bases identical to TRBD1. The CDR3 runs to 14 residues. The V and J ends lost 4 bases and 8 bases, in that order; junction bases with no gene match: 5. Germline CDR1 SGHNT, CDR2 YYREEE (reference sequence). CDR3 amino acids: CASSPRDRGYEQFF. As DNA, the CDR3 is TGTGCCAGCAGCCCCCGGGACAGGGGGTATGAGCAGTTCTTC.

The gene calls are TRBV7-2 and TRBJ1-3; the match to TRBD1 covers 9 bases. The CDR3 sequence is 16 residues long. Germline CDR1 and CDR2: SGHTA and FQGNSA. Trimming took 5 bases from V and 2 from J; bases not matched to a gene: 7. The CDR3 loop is CASSLGQGITGNTIYF. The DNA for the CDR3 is TGTGCCAGCAGCCTCGGACAGGGGATAACTGGAAACACCATATATTTT.

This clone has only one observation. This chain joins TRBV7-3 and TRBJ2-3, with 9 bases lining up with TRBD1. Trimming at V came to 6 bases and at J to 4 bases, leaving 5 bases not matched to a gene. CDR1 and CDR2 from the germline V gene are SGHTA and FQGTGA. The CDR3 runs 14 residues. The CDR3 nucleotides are TGTGCCAGCAGACGCGGACAGGGGTCAGATACGCAGTATTTT. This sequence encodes CASRRGQGSDTQYF. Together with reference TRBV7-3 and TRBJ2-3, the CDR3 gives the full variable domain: GAGVSQTPSNKVTEKGKYVELRCDPISGHTALYWYRQSLGQGPEFLIYFQGTGAADDSGLPNDRFFAVRPEGSVSTLKIQRTERGDSAVYLCASRRGQGSDTQYFGPGTRLTVL.

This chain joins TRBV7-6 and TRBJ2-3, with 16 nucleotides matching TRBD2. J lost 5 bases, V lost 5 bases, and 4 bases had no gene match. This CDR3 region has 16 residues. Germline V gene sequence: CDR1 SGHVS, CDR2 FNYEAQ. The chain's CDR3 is CASSQGLAGGKDTQYF. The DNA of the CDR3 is TGTGCCAGCAGCCAGGGACTAGCGGGGGGGAAAGATACGCAGTATTTT.

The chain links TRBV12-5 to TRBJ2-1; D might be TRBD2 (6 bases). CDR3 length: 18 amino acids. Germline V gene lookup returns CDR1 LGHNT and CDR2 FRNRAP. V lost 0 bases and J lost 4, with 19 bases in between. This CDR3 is CASGLVYRDSPGYNEQFF. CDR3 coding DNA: TGTGCTAGTGGTTTGGTATACCGGGACTCCCCGGGTTACAATGAGCAGTTCTTC.

The CDR3 DNA follows: TGTGCCAGCAGTCCGGACAGGGGTCTTTATGGCTACACCTTC. Its protein is CASSPDRGLYGYTF. V and J are TRBV28 and TRBJ1-2; 9 bases are shared with TRBD1. Per germline, CDR1 MDHEN and CDR2 SYDVKM. Trimming removed 5 bases from V and 5 bases from J; junction bases left unmatched: 6. The CDR3 length is 14 residues.

The CDR3 bases are TGTGCCAGTAGTGGGGGGGCTCAGCCCCAGCATTTT. It yields the protein CASSGGAQPQHF. The chain carries TRBV19 and TRBJ1-5, with D maybe TRBD1 (6 bases). This CDR3 has 12 residues. The V end lost 5 bases, the J end lost 6 bases, and 8 bases lay between the germline ends. Germline lookup yields CDR1 LNHDA and CDR2 SQIVND (reference sequence). Full variable domain (rest looked up from reference TRBV19 and TRBJ1-5): DGGITQSPKYLFRKEGQNVTLSCEQNLNHDAMYWYRQDPGQGLRLIYYSQIVNDFQKGDIAEGYSVSREKKESFPLTVTSAQKNPTAFYLCASSGGAQPQHFGDGTRLSIL.

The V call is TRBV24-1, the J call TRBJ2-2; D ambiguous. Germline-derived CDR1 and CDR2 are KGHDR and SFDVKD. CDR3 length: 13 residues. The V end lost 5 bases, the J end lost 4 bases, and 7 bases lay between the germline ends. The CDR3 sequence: CATSAGFTGELFF. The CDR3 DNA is TGTGCCACCAGTGCCGGGTTCACCGGGGAGCTGTTTTTT.

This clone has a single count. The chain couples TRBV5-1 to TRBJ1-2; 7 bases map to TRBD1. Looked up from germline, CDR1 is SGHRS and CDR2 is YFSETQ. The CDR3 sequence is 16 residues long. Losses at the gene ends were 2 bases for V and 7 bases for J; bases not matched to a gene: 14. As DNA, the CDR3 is TGCGCCAGCAGCTTAGTAACAGGGGTTATGGAAGTTGGCTACACCTTC. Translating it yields CASSLVTGVMEVGYTF.

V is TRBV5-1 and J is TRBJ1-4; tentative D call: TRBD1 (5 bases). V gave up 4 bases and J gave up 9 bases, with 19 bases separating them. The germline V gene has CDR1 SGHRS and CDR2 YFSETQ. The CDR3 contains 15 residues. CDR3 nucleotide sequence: TGCGCCAGCAGCGACGCCCCGGGGGGGAAGCAAAAACTGTTTTTT. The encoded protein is CASSDAPGGKQKLFF.

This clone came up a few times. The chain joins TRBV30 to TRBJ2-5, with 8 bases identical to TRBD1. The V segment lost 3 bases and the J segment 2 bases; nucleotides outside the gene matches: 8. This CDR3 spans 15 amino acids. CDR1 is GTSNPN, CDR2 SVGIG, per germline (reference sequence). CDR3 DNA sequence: TGTGCCTGGAGAGACCAGGGGGCTGGACAAGAGACCCAGTACTTC. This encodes CAWRDQGAGQETQYF. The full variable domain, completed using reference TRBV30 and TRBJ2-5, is SQTIHQWPATLVQPVGSPLSLECTVEGTSNPNLYWYRQAAGRGLQLLFYSVGIGQISSEVPQNLSASRPQDRQFILSSKKLLLSDSGFYLCAWRDQGAGQETQYFGPGTRLLVL.